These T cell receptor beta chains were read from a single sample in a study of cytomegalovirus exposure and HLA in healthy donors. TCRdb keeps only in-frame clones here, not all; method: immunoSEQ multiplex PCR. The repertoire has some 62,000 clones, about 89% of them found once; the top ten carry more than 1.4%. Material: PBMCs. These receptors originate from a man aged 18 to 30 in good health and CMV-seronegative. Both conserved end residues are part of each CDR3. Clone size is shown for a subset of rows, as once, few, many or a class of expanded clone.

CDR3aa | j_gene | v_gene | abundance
CASSSDSDGETQYF | TRBJ2-5 | TRBV5-4 | NA
CASSEAWGQPQHF | TRBJ1-5 | TRBV6-1 | NA
CASRASRPSTDTQYF | TRBJ2-3 | TRBV10-2 | NA
CASSLRGGGDTQYF | TRBJ2-3 | TRBV5-6 | NA
CASSLADRTDTQYF | TRBJ2-3 | TRBV11-3 | few
CSASGGETQYF | TRBJ2-5 | TRBV20-1 | NA
CASSDGTDYGYTF | TRBJ1-2 | TRBV13 | NA
CASSPRQGGPNYGYTF | TRBJ1-2 | TRBV4-2 | once
CSVGEADGYTF | TRBJ1-2 | TRBV29-1 | NA
CASSLRGGTTDTQYF | TRBJ2-3 | TRBV7-6 | NA
CASSSPLTSGGMNTGELFF | TRBJ2-2 | TRBV7-8 | NA
CASSPETGTSTDTQYF | TRBJ2-3 | TRBV7-9 | NA
CAIDEDSGGYTF | TRBJ1-2 | TRBV7-9 | NA
CASSLSQTNTEAFF | TRBJ1-1 | TRBV5-1 | NA
CASSPSPSGGNEQFF | TRBJ2-1 | TRBV4-1 | NA
CASSMTTRDSEQFF | TRBJ2-1 | TRBV5-1 | NA
CASSLVAGAAYNEQFF | TRBJ2-1 | TRBV5-1 | NA
CASSDSDRGEQYF | TRBJ2-7 | TRBV6-4 | NA
CASSTGQGGPEAFF | TRBJ1-1 | TRBV13 | NA
CASSLSSGGAEQFF | TRBJ2-1 | TRBV6-5 | NA
CASSLQGGGVDNYGYTF | TRBJ1-2 | TRBV7-8 | few
CASSSQTGYNEQFF | TRBJ2-1 | TRBV5-1 | NA
CSAKGAGGYTF | TRBJ1-2 | TRBV20-1 | NA
CASSVGGGTLHF | TRBJ1-6 | TRBV9 | NA
CATAGTGGNEQYF | TRBJ2-7 | TRBV4-1 | NA
CASSLVVGGPSGANVLTF | TRBJ2-6 | TRBV7-9 | NA
CASSSGQAPWGYTF | TRBJ1-2 | TRBV13 | NA
CASSLPAGDDYTF | TRBJ1-2 | TRBV5-1 | once
CASSYLGGEYNEQFF | TRBJ2-1 | TRBV28 | NA
CASSPGEESPLHF | TRBJ1-6 | TRBV18 | NA
CASSPVPRETQYF | TRBJ2-5 | TRBV18 | NA
CASKGSGNTIYF | TRBJ1-3 | TRBV9 | NA
CASKGVLSGANVLTF | TRBJ2-6 | TRBV2 | few
CASSLGWQDYNEQFF | TRBJ2-1 | TRBV7-6 | NA
CASSRQGLTYEQYF | TRBJ2-7 | TRBV2 | NA
CASSFSSNYGYTF | TRBJ1-2 | TRBV7-9 | NA
CASSTRSSYNEQFF | TRBJ2-1 | TRBV28 | NA
CAISARRGFYEQYF | TRBJ2-7 | TRBV10-3 | NA
CASGAAGNQPQHF | TRBJ1-5 | TRBV2 | once
CSGLPIAGGYNEQFF | TRBJ2-1 | TRBV29-1 | NA